This TCR beta chain was captured in a study of blood T cells in healthy people across ages. Study conclusions and caveats: Versus aged donors, long-lived donors had higher diversity and more naive CD4+ cells.

Whenever a sample was processed, at least 6 million PBMCs were isolated. Each sample provided at least 5.5 micrograms of extracted total RNA. This clonotype was observed a few times. The antigen is unknown. Sample-barcoded 5' priming and a J-beta primer mix drove a second PCR of 7 to 11 cycles. A template-switch adaptor with 12 random nucleotides tagged each cDNA molecule. TCRdb processed the 5' RACE reads anew with MiXCR; each CDR3 protein has one entry. The sample has around 1.5 million distinct CDR3 sequences; around 36% are singletons. The CDR3 is made up of 17 amino acids. Germline assignment: CDR1 SGHDN and CDR2 FVKESK. The ends lost 3 bases at V and 9 bases at J; junction bases unmatched: 17.

The TCR comes from a woman in her 30s in good health. The sequencing input was blood. J is TRBJ2-1 and V is TRBV14, with 7 bases lining up with TRBD1. The CDR3 DNA reads as TGTGCCAGCAGCCAGCAAAGGGACAGACCTACAAAGGCTGAGCAGTTCTTC. This translates into CASSQQRDRPTKAEQFF.